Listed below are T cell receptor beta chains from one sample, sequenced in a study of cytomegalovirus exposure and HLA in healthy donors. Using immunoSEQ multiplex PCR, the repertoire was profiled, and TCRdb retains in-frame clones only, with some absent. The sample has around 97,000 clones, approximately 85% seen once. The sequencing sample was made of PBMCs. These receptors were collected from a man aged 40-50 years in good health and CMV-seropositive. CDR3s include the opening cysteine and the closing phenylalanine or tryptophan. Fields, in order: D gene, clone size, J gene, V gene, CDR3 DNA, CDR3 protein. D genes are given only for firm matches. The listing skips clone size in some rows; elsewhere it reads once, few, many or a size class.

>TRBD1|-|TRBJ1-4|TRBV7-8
TGTGCCAGCAGCCCCAGGGACAGCTTGGTTGAAAAACTGTTTTTT
CASSPRDSLVEKLFF
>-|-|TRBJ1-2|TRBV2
TGTGCCACCGACGTACAGGGTCACTCCTCCTATGGCTACACCTTC
CATDVQGHSSYGYTF
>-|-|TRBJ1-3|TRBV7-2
TGTGCCAGCAGCTTACAAGAGGGTATTGGAAACACCATATATTTT
CASSLQEGIGNTIYF
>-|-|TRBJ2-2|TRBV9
TGTGCCAGCAGAATAGACCCAGGTCCCACGGCCCCCGGGGAGCTGTTTTTT
CASRIDPGPTAPGELFF
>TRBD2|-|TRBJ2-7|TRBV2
TGTGCCAGCAGTGGGGAGGGGTACGAGCAGTACTTC
CASSGEGYEQYF
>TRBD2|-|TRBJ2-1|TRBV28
TGTGCCAGCAAGGGACTAGCGTCCTACAATGAGCAGTTCTTC
CASKGLASYNEQFF
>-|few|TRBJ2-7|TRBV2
TGTGCCAGCCGCTCTGATAGCTACGAGCAGTACTTC
CASRSDSYEQYF
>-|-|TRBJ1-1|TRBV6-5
TGTGCCAGCAGCCCCGTGGCAGTCCCGAACACTGAAGCTTTCTTT
CASSPVAVPNTEAFF
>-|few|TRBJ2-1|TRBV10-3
TGTGCCACCGGAGTGGCCTACAATGAGCAGTTCTTC
CATGVAYNEQFF
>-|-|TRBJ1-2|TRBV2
TGTGCCAGCAGTACCAGCCCCGGGACATCCGAGTGCACCTTC
CASSTSPGTSECTF
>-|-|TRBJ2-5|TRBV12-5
TGTGCTAGTGCCAAGGGGCCGATCCAAGAGACCCAGTACTTC
CASAKGPIQETQYF
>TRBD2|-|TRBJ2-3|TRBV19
TGTGCCAGCACTCCGACTAGCGGGACGTCCGATACGCAGTATTTT
CASTPTSGTSDTQYF
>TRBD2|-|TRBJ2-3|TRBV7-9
TGTGCCAGCAGCCCCCACCGGGGGGGCCCCACAGATACGCAGTATTTT
CASSPHRGGPTDTQYF
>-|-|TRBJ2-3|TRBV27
TGTGCCAGCAGTGTTCTCGTCACAGATACGCAGTATTTT
CASSVLVTDTQYF
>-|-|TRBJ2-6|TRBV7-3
TGTGCCAGCAGCGCAGGGTCTCCTCAAAGCTCTGGGGCCAACGTCCTGACTTTC
CASSAGSPQSSGANVLTF
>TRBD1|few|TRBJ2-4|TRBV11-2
TGTGCCAGCAGCTGGCCTCGGACAGGGACAGCCAAAAACATTCAGTACTTC
CASSWPRTGTAKNIQYF
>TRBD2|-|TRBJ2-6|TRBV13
TGTGCCAGCAGCCCCCTTCTCGGGGGGGGTTCTGGGGCCAACGGCCTGACTTTC
CASSPLLGGGSGANGLTF
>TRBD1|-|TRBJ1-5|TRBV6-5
TGTGCCAGCAGTTTAGGGGGCGCAGAGCCCCAGCATTTT
CASSLGGAEPQHF
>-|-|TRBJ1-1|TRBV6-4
TGTGCCAGCAGCGAAGGGGTTTTTGACACTGAAGCTTTCTTT
CASSEGVFDTEAFF
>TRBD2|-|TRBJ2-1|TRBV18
TGTGCCAGCTCAGCACCGGGACTAGCATCCTACAATGAGCAGTTCTTC
CASSAPGLASYNEQFF
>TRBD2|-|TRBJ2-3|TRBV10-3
TGTGCCATCAGTGATCCGGGACTAGCGGGAGGGCCCACAGATACGCAGTATTTT
CAISDPGLAGGPTDTQYF
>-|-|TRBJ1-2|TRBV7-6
TGTGCCAGCAGCTTAGACGGGAACTATGGCTACACCTTC
CASSLDGNYGYTF
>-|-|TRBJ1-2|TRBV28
TGTGCCAGCAGCCCGAGGTCCGGGACATTTAACTATGGCTACACCTTC
CASSPRSGTFNYGYTF
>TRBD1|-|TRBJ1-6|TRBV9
TGTGCCAGCAGCGGAACGACAGGGAGTAATTCACCCCTCCACTTT
CASSGTTGSNSPLHF
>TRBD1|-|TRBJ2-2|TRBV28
TGTGCCAGCAGTGGGGGACAGGGGTTTGGCGGGGAGCTGTTTTTT
CASSGGQGFGGELFF
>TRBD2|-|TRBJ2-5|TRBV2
TGTGCCAGCAGCGCCGGACTAGCGGGGGGGCAAGAGACCCAGTACTTC
CASSAGLAGGQETQYF
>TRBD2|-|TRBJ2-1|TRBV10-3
TGTGCCATCAGGGATCTAAGCGGGAGGGCCTCACCCGTACACAATGAGCAGTTCTTC
CAIRDLSGRASPVHNEQFF
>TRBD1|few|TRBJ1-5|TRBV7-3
TGTGCCAGCAGCAGAGGGACAGGGGAATTTTATAGCAATCAGCCCCAGCATTTT
CASSRGTGEFYSNQPQHF
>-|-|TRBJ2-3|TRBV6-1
TGTGCCAGCAGTCCTTATCGGGGAACAGATACGCAGTATTTT
CASSPYRGTDTQYF
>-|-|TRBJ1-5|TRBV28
TGTGCCAGCAGTCTTGGGGGGTTGAGCAATCAGCCCCAGCATTTT
CASSLGGLSNQPQHF
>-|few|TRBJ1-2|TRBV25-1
TGTGCCAGCAGTGGGCAGGGGAGCTATGGCTACACCTTC
CASSGQGSYGYTF
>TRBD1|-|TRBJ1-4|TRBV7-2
TGTGCCAGCAGACTCAGGGGGTGGAGTGAAAAACTGTTTTTT
CASRLRGWSEKLFF
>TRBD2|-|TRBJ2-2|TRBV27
TGTGCCAGCAGTTGGGGGGGGACCAAGAACACCGGGGAGCTGTTTTTT
CASSWGGTKNTGELFF
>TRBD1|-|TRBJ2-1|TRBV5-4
TGTGCCAGCAGCAGACAGGGTTTGGGAGACTACAATGAGCAGTTCTTC
CASSRQGLGDYNEQFF
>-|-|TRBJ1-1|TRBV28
TGTGCCAGCAGTAAACAGGGTCCCTACACTGAAGCTTTCTTT
CASSKQGPYTEAFF
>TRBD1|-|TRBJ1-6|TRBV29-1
TGCAGCGTTGGGACAGGCGGATTCAATTCACCCCTCCACTTT
CSVGTGGFNSPLHF
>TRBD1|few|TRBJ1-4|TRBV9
TGTGCCAGCAGCGCAGCCGGGACAGGGATTGAAAAACTGTTTTTT
CASSAAGTGIEKLFF